This record concerns one T cell receptor beta chain sequence. Samples were taken several times over chemoradiotherapy. The data were obtained in a study of chemoradiotherapy in HPV16-positive cancers. Sequencing used immunoSEQ multiplex PCR; TCRdb keeps in-frame clones, though not all of them. The sample comprises roughly 29,000 clones, 90% to 95% of which are singletons, and about 20% rests with the top ten. The V and J ends lost 1 base and 3 bases, in that order; junction bases with no gene match: 5. Germline assignment: CDR1 LGHNA and CDR2 YNFKEQ. The length of the CDR3 is 15 residues. The receptor comes from a human donor with HPV-associated anogenital cancer. The material sequenced was blood, taken from a patient who underwent chemoradiotherapy. The gene calls are TRBV4-2 and TRBJ2-7, with 8 bases that match TRBD1. The chain's CDR3 is CASSQVNRGDYEQYF. CDR3 in DNA: TGTGCCAGCAGCCAAGTGAACAGGGGGGACTACGAGCAGTACTTC.